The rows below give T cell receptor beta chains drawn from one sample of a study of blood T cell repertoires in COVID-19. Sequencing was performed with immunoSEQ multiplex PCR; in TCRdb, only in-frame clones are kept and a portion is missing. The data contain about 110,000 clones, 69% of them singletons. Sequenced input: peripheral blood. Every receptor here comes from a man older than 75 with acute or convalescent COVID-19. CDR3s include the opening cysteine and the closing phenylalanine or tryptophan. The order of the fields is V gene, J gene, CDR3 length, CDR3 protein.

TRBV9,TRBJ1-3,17,CASSGSPREHAGNTIYF
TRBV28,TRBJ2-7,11,CASSPYYEQYF
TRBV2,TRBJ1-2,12,CAIQRGSYGYTF
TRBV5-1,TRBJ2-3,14,CASSPRTSVPTQYF
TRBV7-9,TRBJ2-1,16,CASSLGGLESYNEQFF
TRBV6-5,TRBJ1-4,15,CASSAGGNTNEKLFF
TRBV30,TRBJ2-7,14,CAWSVSSGFYEQYF
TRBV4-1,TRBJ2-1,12,CASSPDREKQFF
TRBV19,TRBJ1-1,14,CATDRGYMNTEAFF
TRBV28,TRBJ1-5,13,CASSRTDNQPQHF
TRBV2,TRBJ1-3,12,CASSEAGRTIYF
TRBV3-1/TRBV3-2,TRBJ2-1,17,CASSQDGTDSSYNEQFF
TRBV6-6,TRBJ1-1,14,CASRLDRGLTEAFF
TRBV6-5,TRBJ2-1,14,CASSYTGSYNEQFF
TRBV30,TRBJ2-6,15,CAWGRANSGANVLTF
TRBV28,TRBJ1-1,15,CASNPNSGAITEAFF
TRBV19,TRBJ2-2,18,CASSMAPLLADGTGELFF